This T cell receptor beta chain derives from a study of T cell changes during pregnancy in multiple sclerosis. Some clones are missing from TCRdb's copy, which holds only in-frame ones; the method was immunoSEQ multiplex PCR. This table has approximately 40,000 clones, 92% appearing once. The V gene's germline CDR1 is SGHTA and CDR2 FQGTGA. The CDR3 consists of 13 residues. V lost 3 bases and J 7 bases, leaving 10 bases between the germline ends. The TCR originated in a female donor with multiple sclerosis, enrolled in a pregnancy study. The source material was CD4+ T cells from peripheral blood mononuclear cells, sampled in the third trimester of pregnancy. The V gene is TRBV7-3, the J gene TRBJ2-1, with D unclear. CDR3 in DNA: TGTGCCAGCAGCTTGGGTAGCCGTAATGAGCAGTTCTTC. It translates to CASSLGSRNEQFF. Drawing the rest from reference TRBV7-3 and TRBJ2-1, the complete variable domain is GAGVSQTPSNKVTEKGKYVELRCDPISGHTALYWYRQSLGQGPEFLIYFQGTGAADDSGLPNDRFFAVRPEGSVSTLKIQRTERGDSAVYLCASSLGSRNEQFFGPGTRLTVL.